The clone carrying this T cell receptor beta chain was detected ten times or more. Together with a sample-barcoded 5' primer, a J-beta primer mix was included in a second PCR lasting roughly 7 to 11 cycles. TCRdb processed the 5' RACE reads anew with MiXCR; each CDR3 protein has one entry. Of 1.8 million or so distinct CDR3 sequences listed, 39% are singletons. The sample originates from a study of blood T cells in healthy people across ages. V lost 5 bases, J lost 6 bases, and 21 bases lay in between. Germline values: CDR1 SGHAT, CDR2 FQDESV (reference sequence). The CDR3 runs 16 residues. This chain links TRBV11-1 with TRBJ2-3, with D possibly matching TRBD2 (6 bases). This receptor was obtained from a human donor in good health. The sample comprised blood. The CDR3 sequence is CASSPYLQRASDTQYF. The DNA of the CDR3 is TGTGCCAGCAGCCCCTACCTCCAGCGGGCGAGTGATACGCAGTATTTT.